Listed here is a single T cell receptor beta chain. Repertoires were generated with immunoSEQ multiplex PCR, while TCRdb's copy carries only in-frame clones and drops some. The top ten hold approximately 7% of the sample, which has around 77,000 clones, about 80% seen once. The data originate from a study of blood T cell repertoires in COVID-19. Turning to the study itself: The study drew acute and convalescent COVID-19 samples from the United States, Italy and Spain.

CDR3 size: 16 residues. V was trimmed by 1 base and J by 8 bases, leaving 18 bases between them. CDR1 and CDR2 from the germline V gene are ENHRY and SYGVKD. This chain connects TRBV10-3 to TRBJ2-1; possible D gene TRBD2, 5 bases. Sample: peripheral blood. The receptor's source is a man aged 25 to 40 with COVID-19, enrolled during active disease. In DNA, the CDR3 is TGTGCCATCAGTGAGTTTTTCCGGGAAGGTGCGGATGAGCAGTTCTTC. It translates to CAISEFFREGADEQFF.